This T cell receptor (beta chain) was sequenced during a study of shared clonotypes between healthy human individuals. Study details: Every donor yielded three CD4 naive, three CD4 memory, two CD8 naive and one CD8 memory plate. Study-level points and caveats: Sharing of clonotypes among donors was expected to vary with sequencing depth.

Comment on this clone: Its antigen remains unidentified. Mismatch with germline at one junction end may stem from a read error.

Germline V lookup: CDR1 KGHSH, CDR2 LQKENI. The CDR3 contains 13 residues. The repertoire was sequenced with immunoSEQ multiplex PCR; TCRdb's copy has only in-frame clones and lacks some. The data show fewer than 2.5 million clones, over 85% seen once. Adult donors, all healthy and HIV-negative, had no recent acute infections or vaccinations. Subsets obtained from CD4+ cells comprised CD45RA+ naive and CD45RA-negative memory cells. This TCR was sampled from a man in his late teens or twenties in good health. Some clones in this sample may be carry-over from other donors' samples. Sequencing was carried out using naive CD4+ T cells from PBMCs. Subset denoted: CD45RA+ positively selected. The V gene is TRBV18, the J gene TRBJ2-7, with 9 bases aligning to TRBD1. The CDR3 bases are TGTGCCAGCTCATCATCAAACGACAGGGGGTCCAACTTC. This translates into CASSSSNDRGSNF.